Detailed here is one TCR beta chain. Its antigen is currently unknown. The junction differs from germline at one of its ends, possibly a read error. The data originate from a study of cytomegalovirus exposure and HLA in healthy donors. General study findings and limits: Rare TCR sequences predominated, though certain public TCRs were found in many donors.

It was with 60 Vbeta and 13 Jbeta primers that the PCR ran. Method: immunoSEQ multiplex PCR; TCRdb's copy keeps in-frame clones and lacks some. The repertoire has about 120,000 clones, approximately 80% of them found once; the top ten carry around 1.4%. The sequence was obtained from a woman under 30 in good health and CMV-seronegative. Source material: PBMCs.

The CDR3 here is CAGSPVPYRGNTEAFF. The CDR3 nucleotides are TGTGCCGGCAGCCCAGTCCCCTACAGGGGGAACACTGAAGCTTTCTTT. This chain joins TRBV7-9 and TRBJ1-1; the match to TRBD1 covers 7 bases. The CDR3 runs to 16 residues. The V gene's germline CDR1 is SEHNR and CDR2 FQNEAQ (reference sequence).